Here is one T cell receptor (beta chain) with its context. Its cognate antigen is unknown. The V gene's germline CDR1 is SNHLY and CDR2 FYNNEI. Trimming pared 7 bases from V and 6 bases from J, leaving 10 bases between. The CDR3 is made up of 12 amino acids. This sample was taken from a study of OX40 agonist ivuxolimab in advanced cancers. At the level of the study: Head and neck, renal cell, melanoma or hepatocellular carcinoma were the cancers that dose-escalation patients had.

General observations from the study: Fewer expanded clones were found on average in CD4+ than in CD8+ T cells.

The table came from immunoSEQ multiplex PCR; TCRdb's copy has only in-frame clones and leaves some out. Of 25,000 to 35,000 clones listed, roughly 87% were seen once; the top ten hold roughly 20%. Autoimmune disease history or systemic immunosuppression barred patients. The input for sequencing was CD4+ or CD8+ T cells sorted from blood, taken in a trial of the OX40 agonist ivuxolimab. The chain is built from TRBV2 and TRBJ1-3, with D unclear. This TCR derives from an adult with an advanced solid tumor such as melanoma, head and neck, liver or kidney cancer. CDR3 protein: CASTPDPNTIYF. CDR3 nucleotides: TGTGCCAGCACCCCCGACCCAAACACCATATATTTT.